This T cell receptor (beta chain) was observed in a study of control samples from healthy donors and cancer patients. Sequencing was performed with immunoSEQ multiplex PCR; in TCRdb, only in-frame clones are kept and a portion is missing. The sample records more than 140,000 clones, under 95% being singletons. Sequenced input: blood. The sequence came from a man aged 40-49 years in good health.

The DNA of the CDR3 is TGTGCCAGCAGCGTATCTCCCCGGGGATTCGGGGTCGAGCAGTACTTC. Amino acid sequence: CASSVSPRGFGVEQYF. V usage is TRBV9 and J usage is TRBJ2-7; D might be TRBD2 (5 bases). Per the germline V gene, CDR1 is SGDLS and CDR2 is YYNGEE. CDR3 length: 16 amino acids. V gave up 1 base and J gave up 6 bases, with 20 bases separating them.